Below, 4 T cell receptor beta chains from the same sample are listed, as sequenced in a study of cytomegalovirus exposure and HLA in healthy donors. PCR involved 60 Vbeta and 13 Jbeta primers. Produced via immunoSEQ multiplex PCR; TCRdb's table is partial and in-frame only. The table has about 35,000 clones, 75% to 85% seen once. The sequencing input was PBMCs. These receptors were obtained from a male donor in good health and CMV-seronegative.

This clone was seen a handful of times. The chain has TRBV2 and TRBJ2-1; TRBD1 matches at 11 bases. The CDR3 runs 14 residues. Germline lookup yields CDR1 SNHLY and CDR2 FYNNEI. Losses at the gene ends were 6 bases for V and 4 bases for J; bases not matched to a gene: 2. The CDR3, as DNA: TGTGCCAGCAGAGGGACAGGGGGGTACAATGAGCAGTTCTTC. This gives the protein CASRGTGGYNEQFF. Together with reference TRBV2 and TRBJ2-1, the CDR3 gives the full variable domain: EPEVTQTPSHQVTQMGQEVILRCVPISNHLYFYWYRQILGQKVEFLVSFYNNEISEKSEIFDDQFSVERPDGSNFTLKIRSTKLEDSAMYFCASRGTGGYNEQFFGPGTRLTVL.

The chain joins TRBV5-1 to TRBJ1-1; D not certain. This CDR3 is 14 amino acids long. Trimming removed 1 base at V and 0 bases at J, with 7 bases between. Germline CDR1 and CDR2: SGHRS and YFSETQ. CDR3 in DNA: TGCGCCAGCAGCTTGATGGGAGTGAACACTGAAGCTTTCTTT. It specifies CASSLMGVNTEAFF.

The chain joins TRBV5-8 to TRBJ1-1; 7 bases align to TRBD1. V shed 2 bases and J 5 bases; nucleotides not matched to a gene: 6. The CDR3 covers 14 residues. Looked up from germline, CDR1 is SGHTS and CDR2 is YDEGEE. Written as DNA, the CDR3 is TGTGCCAGCAGCTTAAAGGGGGCCGGTACTGAAGCTTTCTTT. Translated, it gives CASSLKGAGTEAFF.

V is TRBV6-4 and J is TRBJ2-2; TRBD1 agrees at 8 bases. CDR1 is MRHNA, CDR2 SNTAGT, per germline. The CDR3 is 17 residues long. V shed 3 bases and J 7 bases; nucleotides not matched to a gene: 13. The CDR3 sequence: CASSENLAPGGNGELFF. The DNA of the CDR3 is TGTGCCAGCAGTGAAAACCTAGCCCCAGGGGGCAACGGGGAGCTGTTTTTT.